This TCR beta chain emerged from a study of T cell responses to AZD1222 COVID-19 vaccine. General study findings and limits: Clonal diversity was possibly underestimated; the donors were predominantly white British and more often female. The peak T cell response came first, and repertoires were sampled only after it. Breadth and depth of Spike-specific TCRs rose after two AZD1222 doses. The study identified only a handful of AZD1222 recipients as seropositive at baseline.

Some clones are missing from TCRdb's copy, which holds only in-frame ones; the method was immunoSEQ multiplex PCR. This sample has more than 90,000 clones; around 85% occur once, and the top ten carry around 14%. With 2 bases clipped from V and 5 bases from J, the junction kept 4 bases outside the gene matches. The CDR3 is 14 residues long. The V gene's germline CDR1 is MNHNS and CDR2 SASEGT. About this clone itself: As yet, its antigen is unknown.

The chain is built from TRBV6-1 and TRBJ2-7; TRBD1 matches 9 bases. This sample comprised peripheral blood, obtained 28 days after the second AZD1222 dose. The receptor's source is an adult who received the AZD1222 COVID-19 vaccine. The CDR3 DNA reads TGTGCCAGCAGTGAAACAGGGGGCCGAAACGAGCAGTACTTC. This translates into CASSETGGRNEQYF.